This TCR beta chain was recorded in a study of shared clonotypes between healthy human individuals (dated by TCRdb to 2019 to 2021). In the study overall: The cohort included a few men and a couple of women between 18 and 49 years of age. Leukapheresis yielded between about 0.9 and 9 billion PBMCs per donor. The study deeply sequenced blood TCR repertoires of several healthy adults to estimate repertoire size and the extent of clonotype sharing between individuals. To increase sequencing depth and limit assay-specific biases, different laboratories used diverse techniques to prepare libraries and sequence TCR repertoires. The paper's findings and limits, for the study overall: The genetic and exposure-history diversity represented was limited by the small number of donors. Sampling was restricted to blood, and TCR repertoires in tissues likely differ from the TCR repertoires found in blood. Pairwise subsampling led to the expectation that sequencing depth would affect the degree of clonotype sharing among donors.

TCR CDR3 regions were amplified from genomic DNA by multiplex PCR using the deep immunoSEQ assay. Extracted genomic DNA from each cell subset was spread evenly across all wells of several immunoSEQ 96-well plates, with each plate serving as a replicate. Each replicate PCR for unsorted PBMC received roughly 290 ng genomic DNA, equal to 30,000 to 35,000 T cell genomes. Unsorted PBMC genomic DNA was sequenced across ten immunoSEQ deep assay plates. Purified libraries were measured with a Qubit 3.0 fluorometer, size-checked on a Bioanalyzer 2100, and measured again with the KAPA Library Quantification kit. Every immunoSEQ 96-well plate was sequenced on a separate single-read 150-cycle Illumina NextSeq 550 flow cell. The paper's processing steps were these. Because the immunoSEQ output held only junctional sequences and lacked quality scores, the filtering could not match the filtering applied to full-length reads. To assign V/J genes and CDR3, sequences were annotated against IMGT germline references using PyIR, a Python wrapper for IgBLAST v1.9. Reads with weak V/J assignments (E-value above 1e-6), missing CDR3, stop codons, out-of-frame junctions, or ambiguous translated residues were removed. V3J clonotypes were defined as sequences sharing the same inferred V gene, J gene, and CDR3 amino acid sequence. To compute the percentage overlap between repertoires, the number of shared unique clonotypes was divided by the size of the smaller repertoire. Repertoire richness was assessed with RTK rarefaction, the Chao1 estimator, and Recon v2.1 estimates of unobserved clonotypes. TCRdb mirrors the immuneACCESS table, restricted to in-frame sequences. Some clones are absent from its copies; in checked studies, under half trace to an unresolved V gene, and the reason for the others is unknown. That table supplies the V and J calls and clone size; D and trimming were determined from the DNA. This sample is represented by 490,000 or so clones; over 60% of them were singletons. In total, the top ten clones hold around 13% of the sample.

As concerns this clone: Its antigen is currently not known. No base quality information exists; no much larger clone differs at one position.

Donors were healthy HIV-negative adults with no recently reported acute infections or vaccinations. All donors were Caucasian adults living in Nashville, Tennessee, USA. In the unsorted samples, around 81 million PBMCs were counted, and genomic DNA was extracted using the QIAamp DNA Blood Mini kit. After blood collection by leukapheresis, PBMCs were isolated using Ficoll-Histopaque density gradient centrifugation and then cryopreserved in the vapor phase of liquid nitrogen. The CDR3 goes from the cysteine to the phenylalanine over 14 residues. Just CDR3 DNA is preserved here, 42 bases in frame from base 1. Reading the germline V gene gives CDR1 SGHTA and CDR2 FQGTGA. V loses 2 bases of germline sequence and J loses 5 bases, and the interval between the two ends is 10 bases.

Sequencing used PBMCs. The TCR comes from a woman in her 40s in good health. Some clones in this sample may be carry-over from other donors' samples. The rearranged segments are TRBV7-3 and TRBJ2-1; TRBD2 is possibly the D segment (6 matching bases). The CDR3 protein is CASSLGGPDNEQFF. At the DNA level, the sequence is TGTGCCAGCAGCTTAGGAGGGCCAGACAATGAGCAGTTCTTC.